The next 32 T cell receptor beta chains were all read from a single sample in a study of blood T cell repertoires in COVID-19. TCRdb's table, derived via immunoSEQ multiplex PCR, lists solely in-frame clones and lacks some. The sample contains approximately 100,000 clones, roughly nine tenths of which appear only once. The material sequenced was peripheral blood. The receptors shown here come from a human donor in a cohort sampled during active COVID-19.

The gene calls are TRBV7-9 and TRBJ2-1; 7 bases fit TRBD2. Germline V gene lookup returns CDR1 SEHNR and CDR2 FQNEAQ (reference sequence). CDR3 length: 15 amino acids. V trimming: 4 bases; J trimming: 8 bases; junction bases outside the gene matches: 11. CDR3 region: CASSYSGSRVDEQFF. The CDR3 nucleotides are TGTGCCAGCAGCTATAGCGGGTCCAGGGTCGATGAGCAGTTCTTC.

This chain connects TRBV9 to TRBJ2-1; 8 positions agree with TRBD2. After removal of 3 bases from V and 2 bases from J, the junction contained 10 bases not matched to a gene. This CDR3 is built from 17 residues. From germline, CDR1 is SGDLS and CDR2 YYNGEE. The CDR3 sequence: CASSDNRLSGTYNEQFF. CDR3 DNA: TGTGCCAGCAGCGACAACAGACTTAGCGGGACCTACAATGAGCAGTTCTTC.

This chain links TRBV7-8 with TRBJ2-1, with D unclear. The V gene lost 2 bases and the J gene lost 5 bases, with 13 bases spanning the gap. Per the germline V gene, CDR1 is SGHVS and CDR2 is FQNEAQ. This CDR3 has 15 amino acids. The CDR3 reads CASSLSSVVNNEQFF. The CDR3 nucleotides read TGTGCCAGCAGCTTATCGAGCGTGGTAAACAATGAGCAGTTCTTC.

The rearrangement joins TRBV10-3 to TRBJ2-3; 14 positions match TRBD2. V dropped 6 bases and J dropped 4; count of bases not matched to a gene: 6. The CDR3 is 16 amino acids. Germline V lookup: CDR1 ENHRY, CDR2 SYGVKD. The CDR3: CAIRTSGGDRADTQYF. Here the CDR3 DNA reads TGTGCCATCAGGACTAGCGGGGGGGACAGGGCAGATACGCAGTATTTT.

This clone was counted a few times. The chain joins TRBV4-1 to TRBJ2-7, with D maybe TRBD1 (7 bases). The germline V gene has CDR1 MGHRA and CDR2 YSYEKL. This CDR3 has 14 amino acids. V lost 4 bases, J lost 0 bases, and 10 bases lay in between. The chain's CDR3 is CASSRGTDSYEQYF. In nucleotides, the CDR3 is TGCGCCAGCAGCCGCGGGACAGACTCCTACGAGCAGTACTTC.

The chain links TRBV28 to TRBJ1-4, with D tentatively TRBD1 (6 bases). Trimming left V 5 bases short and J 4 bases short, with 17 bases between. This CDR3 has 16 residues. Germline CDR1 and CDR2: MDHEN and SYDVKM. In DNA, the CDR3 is TGTGCCAGCAGTCTAAGCTCCGGGACAAATAATGAAAAACTGTTTTTT. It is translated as CASSLSSGTNNEKLFF.

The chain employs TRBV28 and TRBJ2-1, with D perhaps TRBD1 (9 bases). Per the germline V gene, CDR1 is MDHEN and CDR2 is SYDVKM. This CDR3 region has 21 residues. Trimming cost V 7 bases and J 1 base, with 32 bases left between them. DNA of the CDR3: TGTGCCAGCAACAACCCCCGGGGACAGGGTCTCGCGGGAGGTTCCTACAATGAGCAGTTCTTC. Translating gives CASNNPRGQGLAGGSYNEQFF.

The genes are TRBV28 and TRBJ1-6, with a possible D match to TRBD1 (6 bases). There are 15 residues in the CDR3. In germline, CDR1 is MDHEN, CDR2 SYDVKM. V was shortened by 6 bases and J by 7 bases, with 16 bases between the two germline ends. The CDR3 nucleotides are TGTGCCAGCAGGACGCCCCAGGGGTCCAATTCACCCCTCCACTTT. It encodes CASRTPQGSNSPLHF.

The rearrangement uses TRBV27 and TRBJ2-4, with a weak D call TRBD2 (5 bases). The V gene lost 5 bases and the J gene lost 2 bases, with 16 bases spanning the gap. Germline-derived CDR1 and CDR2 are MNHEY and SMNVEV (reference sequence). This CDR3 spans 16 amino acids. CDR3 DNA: TGTGCCAGCAGTCCCACCGGGGTAGTGACCAAAAACATTCAGTACTTC. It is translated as CASSPTGVVTKNIQYF.

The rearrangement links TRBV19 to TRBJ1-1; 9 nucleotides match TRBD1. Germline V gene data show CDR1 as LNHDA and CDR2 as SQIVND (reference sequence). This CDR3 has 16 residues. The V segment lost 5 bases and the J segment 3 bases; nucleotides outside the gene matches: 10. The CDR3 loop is CASSWGQGGGYTEAFF. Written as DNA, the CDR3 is TGTGCCAGTAGTTGGGGACAGGGCGGCGGGTACACTGAAGCTTTCTTT.

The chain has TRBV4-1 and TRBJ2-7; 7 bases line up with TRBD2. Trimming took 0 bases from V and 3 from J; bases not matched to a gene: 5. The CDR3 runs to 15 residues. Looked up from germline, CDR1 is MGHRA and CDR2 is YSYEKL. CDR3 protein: CASSQDAAGYYEQYF. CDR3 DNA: TGCGCCAGCAGCCAAGACGCAGCGGGATACTACGAGCAGTACTTC.

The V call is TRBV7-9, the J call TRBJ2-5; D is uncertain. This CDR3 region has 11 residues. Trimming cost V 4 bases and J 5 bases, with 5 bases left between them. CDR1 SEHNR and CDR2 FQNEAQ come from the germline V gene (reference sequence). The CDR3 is CASSSRETQYF. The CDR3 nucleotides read TGTGCCAGCAGCTCCCGGGAGACCCAGTACTTC.

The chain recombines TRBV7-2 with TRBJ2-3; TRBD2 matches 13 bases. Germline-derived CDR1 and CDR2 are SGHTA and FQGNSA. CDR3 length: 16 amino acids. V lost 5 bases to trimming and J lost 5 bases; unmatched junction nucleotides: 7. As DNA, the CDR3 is TGTGCCAGCAGCAAACTAGCGGGGGGGCAGGGAGATACGCAGTATTTT. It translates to CASSKLAGGQGDTQYF.

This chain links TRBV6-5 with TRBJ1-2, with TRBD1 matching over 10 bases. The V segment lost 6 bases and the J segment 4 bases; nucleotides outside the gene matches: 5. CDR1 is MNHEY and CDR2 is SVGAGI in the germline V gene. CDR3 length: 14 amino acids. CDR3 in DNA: TGTGCCAGCAGGTCCGGGACAGGGGTCTATGGCTACACCTTC. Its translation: CASRSGTGVYGYTF.

CDR3 loop: CASSSFKQGGGEKLFF. CDR3 bases: TGTGCCAGCAGCTCTTTCAAACAGGGAGGGGGTGAAAAACTGTTTTTT. This chain links TRBV7-6 with TRBJ1-4, with D tentatively TRBD1 (6 bases). The CDR3 is made up of 16 amino acids. Germline loops: CDR1 SGHVS, CDR2 FNYEAQ. Between the trimmed V and J ends, which lost 4 bases and 7 bases, there was a span of 19 bases.

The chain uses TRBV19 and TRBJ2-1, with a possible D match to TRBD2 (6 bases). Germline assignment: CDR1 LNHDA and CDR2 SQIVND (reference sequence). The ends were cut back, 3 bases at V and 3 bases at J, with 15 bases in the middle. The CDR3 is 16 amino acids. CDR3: CASSMSKGLRYNEQFF. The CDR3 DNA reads TGTGCCAGTAGTATGAGTAAGGGACTCCGCTACAATGAGCAGTTCTTC. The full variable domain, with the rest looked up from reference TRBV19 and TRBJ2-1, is DGGITQSPKYLFRKEGQNVTLSCEQNLNHDAMYWYRQDPGQGLRLIYYSQIVNDFQKGDIAEGYSVSREKKESFPLTVTSAQKNPTAFYLCASSMSKGLRYNEQFFGPGTRLTVL.

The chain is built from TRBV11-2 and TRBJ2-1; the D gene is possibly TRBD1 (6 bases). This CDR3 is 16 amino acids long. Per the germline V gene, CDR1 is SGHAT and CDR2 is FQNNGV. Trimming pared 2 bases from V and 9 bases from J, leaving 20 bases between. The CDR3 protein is CASSLFGTPREVEQFF. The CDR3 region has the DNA TGTGCCAGCAGCTTATTCGGGACACCCCGGGAAGTTGAGCAGTTCTTC.

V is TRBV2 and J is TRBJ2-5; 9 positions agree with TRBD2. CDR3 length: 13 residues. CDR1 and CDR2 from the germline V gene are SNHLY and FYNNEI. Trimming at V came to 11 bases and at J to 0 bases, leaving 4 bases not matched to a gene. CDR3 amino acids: CASGTSNQETQYF. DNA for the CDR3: TGTGCCTCCGGGACTAGCAACCAAGAGACCCAGTACTTC.

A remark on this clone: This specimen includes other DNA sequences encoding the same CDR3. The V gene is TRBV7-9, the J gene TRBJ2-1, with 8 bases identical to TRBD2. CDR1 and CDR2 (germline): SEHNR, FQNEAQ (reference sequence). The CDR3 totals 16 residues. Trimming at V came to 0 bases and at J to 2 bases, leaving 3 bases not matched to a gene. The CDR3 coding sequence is TGTGCCAGCAGCTTAGCTGGAGCGGGGGCCTACAATGAGCAGTTCTTC. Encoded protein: CASSLAGAGAYNEQFF.

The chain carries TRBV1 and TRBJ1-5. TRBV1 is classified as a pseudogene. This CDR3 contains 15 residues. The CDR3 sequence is CTSSQMTEEGQPQHF. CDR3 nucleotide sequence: TGCACCAGCAGCCAAATGACGGAAGAGGGTCAGCCCCAGCATTTT.

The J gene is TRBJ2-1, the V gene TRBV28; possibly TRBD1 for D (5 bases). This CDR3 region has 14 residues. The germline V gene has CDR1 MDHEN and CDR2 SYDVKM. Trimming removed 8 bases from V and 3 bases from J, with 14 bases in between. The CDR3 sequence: CASGTGGSYNEQFF. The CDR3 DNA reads TGTGCCAGCGGCACAGGTGGAAGCTACAATGAGCAGTTCTTC.

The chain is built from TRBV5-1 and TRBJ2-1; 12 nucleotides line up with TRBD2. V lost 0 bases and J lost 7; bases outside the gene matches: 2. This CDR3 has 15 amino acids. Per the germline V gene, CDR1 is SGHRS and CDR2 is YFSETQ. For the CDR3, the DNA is TGCGCCAGCAGCTTGGGACTAGCGGGGGCTAATGAGCAGTTCTTC. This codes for CASSLGLAGANEQFF.

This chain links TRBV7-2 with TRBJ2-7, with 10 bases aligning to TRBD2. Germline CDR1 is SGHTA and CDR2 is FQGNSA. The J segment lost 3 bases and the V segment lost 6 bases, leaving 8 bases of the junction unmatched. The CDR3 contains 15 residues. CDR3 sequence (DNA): TGTGCCAGCAGTGTCGTACTAGCGGGGAACTACGAGCAGTACTTC. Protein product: CASSVVLAGNYEQYF. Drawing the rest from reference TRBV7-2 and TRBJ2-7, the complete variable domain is GAGVSQSPSNKVTEKGKDVELRCDPISGHTALYWYRQSLGQGLEFLIYFQGNSAPDKSGLPSDRFSAERTGGSVSTLTIQRTQQEDSAVYLCASSVVLAGNYEQYFGPGTRLTVT.

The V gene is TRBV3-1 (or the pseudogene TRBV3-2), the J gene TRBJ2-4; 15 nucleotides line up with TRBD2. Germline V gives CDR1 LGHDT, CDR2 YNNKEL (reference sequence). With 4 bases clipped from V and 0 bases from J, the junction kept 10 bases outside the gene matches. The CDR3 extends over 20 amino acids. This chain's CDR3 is CASSPGGLAGGQEAKNIQYF. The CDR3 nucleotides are TGTGCCAGCAGCCCAGGGGGACTAGCGGGGGGACAAGAAGCCAAAAACATTCAGTACTTC.

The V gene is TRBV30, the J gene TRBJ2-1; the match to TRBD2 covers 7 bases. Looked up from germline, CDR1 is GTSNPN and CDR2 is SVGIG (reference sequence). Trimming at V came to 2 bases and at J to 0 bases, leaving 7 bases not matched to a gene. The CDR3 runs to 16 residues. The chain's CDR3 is CAWSRPSGSSYNEQFF. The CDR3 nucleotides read TGTGCCTGGAGTCGACCTAGCGGTAGCTCCTACAATGAGCAGTTCTTC.

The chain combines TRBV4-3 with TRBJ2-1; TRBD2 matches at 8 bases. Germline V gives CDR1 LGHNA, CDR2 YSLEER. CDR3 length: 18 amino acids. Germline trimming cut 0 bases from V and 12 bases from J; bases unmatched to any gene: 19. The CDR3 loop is CASSQEAEGGLVFSRQFF. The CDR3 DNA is TGCGCCAGCAGCCAAGAAGCGGAGGGGGGACTAGTCTTTAGCCGGCAGTTCTTC.

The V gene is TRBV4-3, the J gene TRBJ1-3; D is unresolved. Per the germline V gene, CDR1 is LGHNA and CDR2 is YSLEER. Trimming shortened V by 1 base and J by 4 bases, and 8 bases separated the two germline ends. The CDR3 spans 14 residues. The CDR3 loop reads CASSQVMAGNTIYF. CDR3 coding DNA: TGCGCCAGCAGCCAAGTTATGGCCGGAAACACCATATATTTT.

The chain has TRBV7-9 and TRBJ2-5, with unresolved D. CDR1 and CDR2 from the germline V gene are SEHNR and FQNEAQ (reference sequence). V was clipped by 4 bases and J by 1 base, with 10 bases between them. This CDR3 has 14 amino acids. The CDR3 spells CASSSWALQETQYF. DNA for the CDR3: TGTGCCAGCAGCTCATGGGCCCTCCAAGAGACCCAGTACTTC.

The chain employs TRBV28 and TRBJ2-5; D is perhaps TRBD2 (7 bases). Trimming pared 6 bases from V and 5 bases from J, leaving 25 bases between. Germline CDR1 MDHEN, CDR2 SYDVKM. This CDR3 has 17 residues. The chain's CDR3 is CASRAGQPGLRTETQYF. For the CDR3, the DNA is TGTGCCAGCAGGGCAGGACAGCCGGGACTAAGGACGGAGACCCAGTACTTC.

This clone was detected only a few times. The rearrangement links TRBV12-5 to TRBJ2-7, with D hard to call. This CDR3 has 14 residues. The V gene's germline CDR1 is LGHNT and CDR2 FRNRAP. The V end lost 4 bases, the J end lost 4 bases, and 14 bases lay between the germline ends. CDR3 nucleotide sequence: TGTGCTAGTGGTTCCCGTCCCCTCCTTTACGAGCAGTACTTC. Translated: CASGSRPLLYEQYF.

The CDR3 region has the DNA TGTGCCAGCAGCCAAGGGGACTCCAATCAGCCCCAGCATTTT. It specifies CASSQGDSNQPQHF. The genes are TRBV4-2 and TRBJ1-5; perhaps TRBD1 as D (5 bases). The CDR3 is made up of 14 amino acids. Germline V CDR1 and CDR2: LGHNA, YNFKEQ. V lost 1 base and J lost 3, with 7 bases in between.

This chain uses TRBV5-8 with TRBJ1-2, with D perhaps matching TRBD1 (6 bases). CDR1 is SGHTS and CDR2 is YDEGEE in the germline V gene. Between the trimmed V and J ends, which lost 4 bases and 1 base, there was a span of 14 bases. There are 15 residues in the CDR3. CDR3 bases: TGTGCCAGCAGCCGGCAACAGGGATTTAACTATGGCTACACCTTC. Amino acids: CASSRQQGFNYGYTF.